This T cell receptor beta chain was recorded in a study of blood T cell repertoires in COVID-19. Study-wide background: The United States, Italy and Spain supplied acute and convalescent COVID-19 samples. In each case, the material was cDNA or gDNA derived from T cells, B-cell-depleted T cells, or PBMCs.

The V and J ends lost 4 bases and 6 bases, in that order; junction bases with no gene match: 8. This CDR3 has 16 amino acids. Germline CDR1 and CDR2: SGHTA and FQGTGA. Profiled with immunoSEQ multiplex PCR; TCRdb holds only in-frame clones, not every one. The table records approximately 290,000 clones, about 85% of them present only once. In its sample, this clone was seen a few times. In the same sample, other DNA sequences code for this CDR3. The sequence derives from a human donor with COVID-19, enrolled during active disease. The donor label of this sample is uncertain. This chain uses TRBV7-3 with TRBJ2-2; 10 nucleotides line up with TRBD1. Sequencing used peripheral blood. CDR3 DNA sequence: TGTGCCAGCAGCTCACCGGGACAGGGGTCATCCGGGGAGCTGTTTTTT. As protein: CASSSPGQGSSGELFF.